The rows below give T cell receptor beta chains drawn from one sample of a study of CD8+CD57+ T cells in acquired aplastic anemia. TCRdb itself ran the reads through MiXCR, one entry per CDR3 protein. The table lists 150,000 to 200,000 distinct CDR3 sequences, 48% of them singletons. The sequenced sample consisted of sorted CD4+, CD8+, or CD8+CD57+ T cells (not recorded which) from PBMCs. The receptors were sampled from a human donor with aplastic anemia. CDR3s include the opening cysteine and the closing phenylalanine or tryptophan.

TRBJ2-3	TRBV29-1	CSVEPSTDTQYF
TRBJ1-4	TRBV2	CASSERRGPNEKLFF
TRBJ2-7	TRBV12-3/TRBV12-4	CASSLRVRAYEQYF
TRBJ2-1	TRBV5-1	CASSLALGPYNEQFF
TRBJ2-1	TRBV7-6	CASSPGTSGGNEQFF
TRBJ2-7	TRBV6-1	CASSERSRGVYEQYF
TRBJ2-6	TRBV18	CASSHRETLAGANVLTF
TRBJ2-5	TRBV20-1	CSARPMGGKETQYF
TRBJ2-5	TRBV2	CASRNPVGTQYF
TRBJ2-5	TRBV5-8	CASSWRGQETQYF
TRBJ1-3	TRBV11-2	CASSASIGGDFSGNTIYF
TRBJ2-5	TRBV7-3	CASGGSVETQYF
TRBJ1-1	TRBV11-3	CASSLERGEAFF
TRBJ1-2	TRBV25-1	CASDGQGGDYGYTF
TRBJ2-2	TRBV9	CASSVGYVERELFF
TRBJ2-7	TRBV10-3	CATIGGRYEQYF
TRBJ2-3	TRBV20-1	CSKGPSTQYF
TRBJ2-7	TRBV2	CASSSRGPEEQYF
TRBJ2-3	TRBV14	CASSHGGGTDTQYF
TRBJ2-3	TRBV24-1	CATSVGAGGTDTQYF
TRBJ1-1	TRBV9	CASSADMNTEAFF
TRBJ2-1	TRBV15	CATSSDQWGGRQFF
TRBJ2-3	TRBV15	CATSRQTSGSSTDTQYF
TRBJ2-7	TRBV25-1	CASSEAYRDRTYEQYF
TRBJ2-5	TRBV7-3	CASSPRTGGQRETQYF
TRBJ1-2	TRBV20-1	CSASRRDSVYGYTF
TRBJ1-5	TRBV24-1	CATSDPPMSQPQHF
TRBJ2-2	TRBV24-1	CATSARGVSGELFF
TRBJ1-1	TRBV29-1	CSVTGGGRGWTEAFF
TRBJ2-5	TRBV5-1	CASRLDTFLQETQYF
TRBJ1-2	TRBV15	CATSRDVTVLNYGYTF
TRBJ1-2	TRBV11-2	CASSSTGTGGSYGYTF
TRBJ2-3	TRBV25-1	CASSVGLADTQYF
TRBJ1-5	TRBV2	CASRTGTGSNQPQHF
TRBJ2-5	TRBV24-1	CATSDQDRVQETQYF
TRBJ1-2	TRBV14	CASSPDTDYGYTF
TRBJ2-3	TRBV7-7	CASSKGPTDTQYF
TRBJ2-5	TRBV19	CASSPAGAGETQYF
TRBJ2-2	TRBV2	CASCRVVGELFF
TRBJ1-5	TRBV20-1	CSASRGNSNQPQHF
TRBJ2-5	TRBV6-4	CASSEEPRETQYF
TRBJ2-2	TRBV2	CASKPTSGGAGELFF
TRBJ2-7	TRBV7-2	CASSSSGQGTYEQYF
TRBJ2-7	TRBV6-5	CASSSGTSSPEQYF
TRBJ1-6	TRBV6-1	CASRTGGSSPLHF
TRBJ1-6	TRBV12-3/TRBV12-4	CASSLGQGPNSPLHF
TRBJ1-4	TRBV3-1	CASSQVGEKLFF
TRBJ2-1	TRBV12-3/TRBV12-4	CASSPGLANEQFF
TRBJ2-3	TRBV28	CASRPTGGSTDTQYF
TRBJ1-2	TRBV7-2	CASSDRDSNYGYTF
TRBJ1-2	TRBV24-1	CATSDQDKSGYTF
TRBJ2-1	TRBV10-3	CAISAPSNEQFF
TRBJ1-1	TRBV7-3	CASSPRTGGAAFF
TRBJ1-4	TRBV11-2	CASSLDPRGNEKLFF
TRBJ1-2	TRBV25-1	CASSEEEWGTNYGYTF
TRBJ1-5	TRBV7-3	CASSLSSDQPQHF
TRBJ1-5	TRBV15	CATSRDLGNQPQHF
TRBJ1-1	TRBV24-1	CATSAAGKAFF
TRBJ2-5	TRBV7-3	CASSFTGTAKETQYF
TRBJ2-7	TRBV2	CASSLLQGAGYEQYF